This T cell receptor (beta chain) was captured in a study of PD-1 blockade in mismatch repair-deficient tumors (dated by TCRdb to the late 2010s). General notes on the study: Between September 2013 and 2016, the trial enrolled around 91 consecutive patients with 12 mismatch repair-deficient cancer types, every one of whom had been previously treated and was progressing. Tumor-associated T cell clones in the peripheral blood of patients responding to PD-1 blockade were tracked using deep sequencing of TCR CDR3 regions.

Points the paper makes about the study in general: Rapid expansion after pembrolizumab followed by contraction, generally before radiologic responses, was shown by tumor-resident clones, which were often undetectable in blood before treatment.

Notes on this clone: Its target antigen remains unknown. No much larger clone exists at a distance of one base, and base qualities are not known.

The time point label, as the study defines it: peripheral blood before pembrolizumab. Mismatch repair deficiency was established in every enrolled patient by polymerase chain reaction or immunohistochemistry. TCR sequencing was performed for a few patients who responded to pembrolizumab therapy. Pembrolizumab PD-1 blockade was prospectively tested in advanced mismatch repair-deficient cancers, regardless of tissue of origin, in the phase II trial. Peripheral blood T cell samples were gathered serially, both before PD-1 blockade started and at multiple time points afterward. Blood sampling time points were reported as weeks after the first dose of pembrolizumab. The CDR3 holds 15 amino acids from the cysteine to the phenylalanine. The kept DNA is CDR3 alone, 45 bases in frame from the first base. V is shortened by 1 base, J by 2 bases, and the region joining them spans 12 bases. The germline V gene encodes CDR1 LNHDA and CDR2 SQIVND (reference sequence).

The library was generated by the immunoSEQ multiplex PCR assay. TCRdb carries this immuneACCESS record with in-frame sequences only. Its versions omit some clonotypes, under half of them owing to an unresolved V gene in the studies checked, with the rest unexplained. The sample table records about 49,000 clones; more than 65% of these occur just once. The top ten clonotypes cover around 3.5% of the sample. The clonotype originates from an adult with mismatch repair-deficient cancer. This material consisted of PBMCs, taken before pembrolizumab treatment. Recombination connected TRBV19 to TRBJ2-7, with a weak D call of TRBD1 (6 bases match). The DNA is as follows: TGTGCCAGTAGTATAGGTGGACAGTCCACCTACGAGCAGTACTTC. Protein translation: CASSIGGQSTYEQYF.